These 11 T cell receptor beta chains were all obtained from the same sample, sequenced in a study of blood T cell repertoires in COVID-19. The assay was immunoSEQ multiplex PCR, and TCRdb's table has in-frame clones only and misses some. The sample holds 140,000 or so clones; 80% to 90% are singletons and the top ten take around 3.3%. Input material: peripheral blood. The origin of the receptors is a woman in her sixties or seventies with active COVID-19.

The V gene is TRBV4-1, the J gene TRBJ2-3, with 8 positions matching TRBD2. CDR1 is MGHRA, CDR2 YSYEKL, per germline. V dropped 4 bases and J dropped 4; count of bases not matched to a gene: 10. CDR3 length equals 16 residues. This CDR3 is CASSRDSGLAPDTQYF. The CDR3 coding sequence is TGCGCCAGCAGCCGGGACTCAGGACTAGCCCCAGATACGCAGTATTTT.

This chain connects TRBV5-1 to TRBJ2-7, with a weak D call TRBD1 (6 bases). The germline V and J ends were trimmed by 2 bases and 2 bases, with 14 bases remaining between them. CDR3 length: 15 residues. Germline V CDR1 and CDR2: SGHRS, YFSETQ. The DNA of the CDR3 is TGCGCCAGCAGCTTCCTCATGGACAGCACCTACGAGCAGTACTTC. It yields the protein CASSFLMDSTYEQYF.

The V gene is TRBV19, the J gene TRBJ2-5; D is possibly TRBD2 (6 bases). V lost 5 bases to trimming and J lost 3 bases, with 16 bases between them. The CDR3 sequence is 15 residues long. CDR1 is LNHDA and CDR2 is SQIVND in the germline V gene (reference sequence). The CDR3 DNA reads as TGTGCCAGTAGTCCCCTCGGGACTGAGAAAGAGACCCAGTACTTC. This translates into CASSPLGTEKETQYF.

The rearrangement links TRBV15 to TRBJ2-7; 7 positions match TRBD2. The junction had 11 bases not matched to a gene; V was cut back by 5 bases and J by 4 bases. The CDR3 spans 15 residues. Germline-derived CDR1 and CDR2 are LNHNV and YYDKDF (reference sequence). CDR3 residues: CATSGGRVGGYEQYF. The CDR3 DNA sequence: TGTGCCACCAGCGGAGGACGGGTGGGGGGGTACGAGCAGTACTTC.

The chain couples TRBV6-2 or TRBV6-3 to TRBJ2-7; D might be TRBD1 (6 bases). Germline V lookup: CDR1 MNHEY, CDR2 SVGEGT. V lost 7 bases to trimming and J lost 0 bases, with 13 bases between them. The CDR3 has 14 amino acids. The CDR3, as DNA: TGTGCCAGCACCCCAGGGGCCCCCTCCTACGAGCAGTACTTC. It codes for CASTPGAPSYEQYF.

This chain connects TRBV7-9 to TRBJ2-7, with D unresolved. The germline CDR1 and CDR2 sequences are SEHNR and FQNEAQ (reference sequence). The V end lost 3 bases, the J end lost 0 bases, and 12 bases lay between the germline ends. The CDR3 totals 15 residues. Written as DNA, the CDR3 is TGTGCCAGCAGCTTGAGTCCGACTGACTCCTACGAGCAGTACTTC. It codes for CASSLSPTDSYEQYF.

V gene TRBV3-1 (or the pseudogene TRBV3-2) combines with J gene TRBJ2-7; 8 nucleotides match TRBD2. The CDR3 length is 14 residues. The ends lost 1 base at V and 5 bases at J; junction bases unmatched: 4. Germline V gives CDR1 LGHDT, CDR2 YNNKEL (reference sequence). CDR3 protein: CASSQGSGGDEQYF. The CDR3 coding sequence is TGTGCCAGCAGCCAAGGTTCCGGGGGGGACGAGCAGTACTTC.

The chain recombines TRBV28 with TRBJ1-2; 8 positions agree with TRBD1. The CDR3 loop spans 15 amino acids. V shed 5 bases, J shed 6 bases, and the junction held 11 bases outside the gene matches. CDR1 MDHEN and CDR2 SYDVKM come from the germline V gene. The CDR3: CASSSAGTGKDGYTF. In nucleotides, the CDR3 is TGTGCCAGCAGTAGCGCCGGGACAGGCAAAGATGGCTACACCTTC.

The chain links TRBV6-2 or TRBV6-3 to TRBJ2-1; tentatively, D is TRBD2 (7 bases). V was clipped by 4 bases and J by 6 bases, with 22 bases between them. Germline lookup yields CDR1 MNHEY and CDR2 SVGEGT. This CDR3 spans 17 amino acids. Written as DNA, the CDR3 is TGTGCCAGCAGTTCGGGGCCCGGGGGGCGTCCGGGCAATGAGCAGTTCTTC. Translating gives CASSSGPGGRPGNEQFF.

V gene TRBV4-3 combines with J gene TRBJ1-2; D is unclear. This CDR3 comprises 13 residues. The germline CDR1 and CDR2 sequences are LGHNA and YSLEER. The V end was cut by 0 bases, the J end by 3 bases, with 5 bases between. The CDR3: CASSQEGYYGYTF. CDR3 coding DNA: TGCGCCAGCAGCCAAGAGGGCTACTATGGCTACACCTTC.

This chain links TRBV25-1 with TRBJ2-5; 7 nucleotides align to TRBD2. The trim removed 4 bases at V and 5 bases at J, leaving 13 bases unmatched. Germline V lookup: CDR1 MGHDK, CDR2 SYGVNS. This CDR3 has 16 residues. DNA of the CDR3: TGTGCCAGCAGTGGGTCAACTCTAGCGGAGGGGGAGACCCAGTACTTC. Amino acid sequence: CASSGSTLAEGETQYF.